These T cell receptor beta chains were read from a single sample in a study of CD8+ T cells in alopecia areata. TCRdb's table, derived via immunoSEQ multiplex PCR, lists solely in-frame clones and lacks some. In the table there are under 300,000 clones, roughly two thirds of which are singletons. Sequencing was performed on CD4+ T cells sorted from blood, taken at week 0. The receptor source for this set is a human donor with alopecia areata. Both conserved end residues are part of each CDR3. A D gene is named only where the DNA matches it firmly. The listing skips clone size in some rows; elsewhere it reads once, few, many or a size class.

j_call,clone_size,v_call,d_call,cdr3_aa,cdr3_nt
TRBJ1-6,NA,TRBV11-2,NA,CASSLRTAGSPLHF,TGTGCCAGCAGCTTACGGACAGCTGGCTCACCCCTCCACTTT
TRBJ2-7,NA,TRBV27,TRBD2,CASSTLAGASWEQYF,TGTGCCAGCAGTACGTTAGCGGGGGCGTCGTGGGAGCAGTACTTC
TRBJ1-6,NA,TRBV11-2,NA,CASRGDGDSPLHF,TGTGCCAGCCGCGGGGACGGGGATTCACCCCTCCACTTT
TRBJ1-2,NA,TRBV20-1,NA,CSALLNGYTF,TGCAGTGCCCTGTTGAATGGCTACACCTTC
TRBJ2-7,NA,TRBV15,TRBD2,CATSPGGRPYEQYF,TGTGCCACCAGCCCGGGAGGGCGGCCCTACGAGCAGTACTTC
TRBJ1-1,NA,TRBV30,NA,CAWGRRNTEAFF,TGTGCCTGGGGCCGTCGGAACACTGAAGCTTTCTTT
TRBJ1-3,once,TRBV29-1,NA,CSVAVPGNTIYF,TGCAGCGTTGCGGTTCCTGGAAACACCATATATTTT
TRBJ1-1,NA,TRBV6-1,NA,CASRKGALNTEAFF,TGTGCCAGTCGCAAAGGGGCGCTGAACACTGAAGCTTTCTTT
TRBJ2-2,once,TRBV9,NA,CASSVDTGELFF,TGTGCCAGCAGCGTAGACACCGGGGAGCTGTTTTTT
TRBJ1-1,few,TRBV7-2,NA,CASRLASGNYEAFF,TGTGCCAGCAGACTAGCGTCAGGGAACTATGAAGCTTTCTTT
TRBJ2-1,NA,TRBV30,NA,CAWSVGSYNEQFF,TGTGCCTGGAGTGTTGGCAGTTACAATGAGCAGTTCTTC
TRBJ2-4,NA,TRBV27,NA,CASSSRYAKNIQYF,TGTGCCAGCAGTTCCCGGTACGCCAAAAACATTCAGTACTTC
TRBJ1-1,NA,TRBV30,NA,CAWTRFNTEAFF,TGTGCCTGGACCCGATTTAACACTGAAGCTTTCTTT
TRBJ2-7,NA,TRBV29-1,TRBD2,CSAASSGGDEQYF,TGCAGCGCAGCCTCCTCCGGGGGGGACGAGCAGTACTTC
TRBJ2-7,few,TRBV4-3,NA,CASSRGRYEQYF,TGCGCCAGCAGCCGGGGCCGCTACGAGCAGTACTTC
TRBJ1-1,NA,TRBV30,NA,CAWSAHRVTEAFF,TGTGCCTGGAGTGCGCACAGGGTTACTGAAGCTTTCTTT
TRBJ1-2,NA,TRBV29-1,NA,CSVGDSDGYTF,TGCAGCGTGGGGGATTCTGATGGCTACACCTTC
TRBJ2-7,few,TRBV9,TRBD1,CASSARTGYGEQYF,TGTGCCAGCAGCGCACGGACAGGGTATGGCGAGCAGTACTTC
TRBJ2-6,few,TRBV13,NA,CASSLRTSGANVLTF,TGTGCCAGCAGCTTACGCACCTCTGGGGCCAACGTCCTGACTTTC
TRBJ2-5,few,TRBV4-1,TRBD2,CASSFRLAVSQETQYF,TGCGCCAGCAGCTTCCGACTAGCGGTATCCCAAGAGACCCAGTACTTC
TRBJ1-2,NA,TRBV6-5,TRBD1,CASSRTGGYSYGYTF,TGTGCCAGCAGCCGGACAGGCGGCTATAGCTATGGCTACACCTTC
TRBJ2-7,NA,TRBV30,TRBD1,CAWKPQGDEQYF,TGTGCCTGGAAACCACAGGGGGACGAGCAGTACTTC
TRBJ2-4,few,TRBV5-1,NA,CASSSRGIAKNIQYF,TGCGCCAGCAGCTCCCGAGGGATAGCCAAAAACATTCAGTACTTC
TRBJ2-7,NA,TRBV30,NA,CAWSKGAPNEQYF,TGTGCCTGGAGCAAGGGAGCTCCAAACGAGCAGTACTTC
TRBJ2-7,NA,TRBV29-1,NA,CSVAGGNEQYF,TGCAGCGTTGCCGGGGGCAACGAGCAGTACTTC
TRBJ1-6,NA,TRBV18,NA,CASSPPRTGRNSPLHF,TGTGCCAGCTCACCACCCCGGACGGGCAGGAATTCACCCCTCCACTTT
TRBJ2-1,NA,TRBV30,TRBD2,CAWGRLAGINEQFF,TGTGCCTGGGGCCGACTAGCGGGAATTAATGAGCAGTTCTTC
TRBJ2-4,NA,TRBV23-1,NA,CASSQSWRDLAKNIQYF,TGCGCCAGCAGTCAATCCTGGAGGGACCTAGCCAAAAACATTCAGTACTTC
TRBJ2-5,few,TRBV20-1,NA,CSARNQETQYF,TGCAGTGCTAGGAACCAAGAGACCCAGTACTTC
TRBJ1-6,NA,TRBV30,NA,CAWRGRLGLHF,TGTGCCTGGAGGGGCAGACTCGGGCTCCACTTT
TRBJ2-1,NA,TRBV5-6,TRBD2,CASSLVAGEQFF,TGTGCCAGCAGCTTGGTAGCGGGGGAGCAGTTCTTC
TRBJ2-5,few,TRBV7-2,NA,CASSSGETQYF,TGTGCCAGCAGCTCTGGAGAGACCCAGTACTTC
TRBJ2-5,few,TRBV6-6,TRBD2,CASSPPPSGGETQYF,TGTGCCAGCAGTCCCCCTCCTAGCGGGGGGGAGACCCAGTACTTC
TRBJ2-7,NA,TRBV29-1,NA,CSVEDQGYEQYF,TGCAGCGTTGAGGATCAGGGCTACGAGCAGTACTTC
TRBJ1-2,NA,TRBV6-5,NA,CASSYSAVNYGYTF,TGTGCCAGCAGTTACTCAGCAGTGAACTATGGCTACACCTTC
TRBJ1-1,NA,TRBV4-1,NA,CASSQPLTGGAEAFF,TGCGCCAGCAGCCAACCTCTGACAGGTGGGGCTGAAGCTTTCTTT
TRBJ2-3,few,TRBV2,NA,CASTERRFGTDTQYF,TGTGCCAGCACCGAACGTAGATTCGGCACAGATACGCAGTATTTT
TRBJ1-4,NA,TRBV6-5,TRBD1,CASRSTGGKGELFF,TGTGCCAGCAGGTCCACAGGGGGAAAGGGGGAACTGTTTTTT
TRBJ2-7,NA,TRBV5-6,NA,CASSLASGEQYF,TGTGCCAGCAGCTTGGCATCGGGGGAGCAGTACTTC
TRBJ2-3,NA,TRBV7-8,NA,CASSLGPVSTDTQYF,TGTGCCAGCAGCTTAGGGCCGGTGAGCACAGATACGCAGTATTTT
TRBJ1-5,NA,TRBV19,NA,CASGTGQPQHF,TGTGCCAGCGGGACTGGTCAGCCCCAGCATTTT
TRBJ1-2,NA,TRBV5-1,NA,CASSQDRANYGYTF,TGCGCCAGCAGCCAGGACAGAGCTAACTATGGCTACACCTTC
TRBJ2-5,NA,TRBV27,NA,CASYRVGGETQYF,TGTGCCAGCTACCGGGTCGGCGGGGAGACCCAGTACTTC
TRBJ2-5,NA,TRBV30,TRBD2,CAWGPGTIQETQYF,TGTGCCTGGGGTCCTGGGACTATCCAAGAGACCCAGTACTTC
TRBJ1-2,NA,TRBV5-4,TRBD1,CASSSDRDYGYTF,TGTGCCAGCAGCTCCGACAGGGACTATGGCTACACCTTC
TRBJ2-2,NA,TRBV29-1,TRBD2,CSVRASGGAPGELFF,TGCAGCGTTCGGGCTAGCGGGGGGGCCCCCGGGGAGCTGTTTTTT
TRBJ2-7,NA,TRBV30,NA,CAWSVRGDEQYF,TGTGCCTGGAGTGTACGAGGGGACGAGCAGTACTTC
TRBJ1-5,NA,TRBV7-9,TRBD1,CASSPQGAGQPQHF,TGTGCCAGCAGCCCTCAGGGGGCAGGTCAGCCCCAGCATTTT
TRBJ2-1,NA,TRBV29-1,TRBD2,CSAGLAGGDEQFF,TGCAGCGCGGGACTAGCGGGGGGGGATGAGCAGTTCTTC
TRBJ2-4,NA,TRBV29-1,NA,CSVERSTDIQYF,TGCAGCGTTGAACGTTCCACGGACATTCAGTACTTC
TRBJ2-7,once,TRBV29-1,TRBD2,CSVVLAGPYEQYF,TGCAGCGTTGTACTAGCGGGACCCTACGAGCAGTACTTC